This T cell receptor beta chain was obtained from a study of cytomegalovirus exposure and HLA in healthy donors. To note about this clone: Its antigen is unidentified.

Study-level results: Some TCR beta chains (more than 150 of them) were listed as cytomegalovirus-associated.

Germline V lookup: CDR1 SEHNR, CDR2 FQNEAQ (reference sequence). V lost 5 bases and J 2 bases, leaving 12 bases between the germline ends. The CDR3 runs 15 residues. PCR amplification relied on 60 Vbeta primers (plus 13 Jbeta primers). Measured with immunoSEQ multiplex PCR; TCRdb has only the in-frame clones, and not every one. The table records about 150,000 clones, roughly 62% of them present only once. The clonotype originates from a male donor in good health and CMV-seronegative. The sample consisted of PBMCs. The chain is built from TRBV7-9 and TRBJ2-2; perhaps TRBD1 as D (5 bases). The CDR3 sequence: CASSPPQGNTGELFF. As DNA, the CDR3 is TGTGCCAGCAGCCCCCCCCAGGGAAACACCGGGGAGCTGTTTTTT.